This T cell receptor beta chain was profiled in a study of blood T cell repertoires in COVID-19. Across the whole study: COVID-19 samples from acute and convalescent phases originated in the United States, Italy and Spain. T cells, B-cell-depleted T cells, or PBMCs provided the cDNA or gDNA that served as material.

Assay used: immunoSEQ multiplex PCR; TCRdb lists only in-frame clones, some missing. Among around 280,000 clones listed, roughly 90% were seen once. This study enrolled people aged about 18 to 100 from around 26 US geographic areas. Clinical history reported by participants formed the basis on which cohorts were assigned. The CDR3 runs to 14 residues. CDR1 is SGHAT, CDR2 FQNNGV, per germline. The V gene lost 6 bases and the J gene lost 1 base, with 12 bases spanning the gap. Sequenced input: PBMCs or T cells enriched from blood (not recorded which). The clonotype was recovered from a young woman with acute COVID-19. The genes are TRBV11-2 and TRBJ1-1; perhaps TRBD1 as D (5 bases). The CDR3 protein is CASRTGLPNTEAFF. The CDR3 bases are TGTGCCAGCAGGACGGGACTTCCGAACACTGAAGCTTTCTTT. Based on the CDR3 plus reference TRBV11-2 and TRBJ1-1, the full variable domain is EAGVAQSPRYKIIEKRQSVAFWCNPISGHATLYWYQQILGQGPKLLIQFQNNGVVDDSQLPKDRFSAERLKGVDSTLKIQPAKLEDSAVYLCASRTGLPNTEAFFGQGTRLTVV.